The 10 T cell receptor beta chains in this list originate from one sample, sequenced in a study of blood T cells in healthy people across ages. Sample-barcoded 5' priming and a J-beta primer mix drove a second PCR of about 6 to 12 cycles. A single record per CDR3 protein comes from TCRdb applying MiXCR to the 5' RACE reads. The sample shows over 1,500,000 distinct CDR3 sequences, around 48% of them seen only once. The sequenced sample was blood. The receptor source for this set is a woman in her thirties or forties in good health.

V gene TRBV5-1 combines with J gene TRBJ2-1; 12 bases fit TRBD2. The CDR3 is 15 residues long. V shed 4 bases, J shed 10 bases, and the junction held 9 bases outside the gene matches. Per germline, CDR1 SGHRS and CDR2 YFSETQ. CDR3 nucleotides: TGCGCCAGCAGCCGGCGGACTAGCGGGGACTCCGAGCAGTTCTTC. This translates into CASSRRTSGDSEQFF.

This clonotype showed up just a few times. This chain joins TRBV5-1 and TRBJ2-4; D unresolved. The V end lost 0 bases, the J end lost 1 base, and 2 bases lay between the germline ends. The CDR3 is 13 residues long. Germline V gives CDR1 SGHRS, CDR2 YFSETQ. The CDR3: CASSLDAKNIQYF. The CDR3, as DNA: TGCGCCAGCAGCTTGGATGCCAAAAACATTCAGTACTTC. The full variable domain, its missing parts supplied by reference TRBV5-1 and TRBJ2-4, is KAGVTQTPRYLIKTRGQQVTLSCSPISGHRSVSWYQQTPGQGLQFLFEYFSETQRNKGNFPGRFSGRQFSNSRSEMNVSTLELGDSALYLCASSLDAKNIQYFGAGTRLSVL.

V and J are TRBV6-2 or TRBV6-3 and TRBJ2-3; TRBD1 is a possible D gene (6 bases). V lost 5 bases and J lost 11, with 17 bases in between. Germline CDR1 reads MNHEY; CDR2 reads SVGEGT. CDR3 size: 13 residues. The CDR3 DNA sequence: TGTGCCAGCAGTCCCTATCTGGGGGCTCAGCAGTATTTT. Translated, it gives CASSPYLGAQQYF.

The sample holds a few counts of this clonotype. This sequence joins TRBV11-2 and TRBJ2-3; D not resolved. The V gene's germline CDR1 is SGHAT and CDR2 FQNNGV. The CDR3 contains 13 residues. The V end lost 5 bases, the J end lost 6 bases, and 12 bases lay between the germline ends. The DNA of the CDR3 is TGTGCCAGCAGCCAGAGCCCGGCGGATACGCAGTATTTT. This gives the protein CASSQSPADTQYF.

CDR3: CASSHGIPGNEQFF. The CDR3 nucleotides read TGTGCCAGCAGTCACGGGATCCCCGGCAATGAGCAGTTCTTC. The rearrangement uses TRBV27 and TRBJ2-1, with a tentative D call TRBD2 (5 bases). This CDR3 comprises 14 residues. The germline V and J ends were trimmed by 5 bases and 6 bases, with 14 bases remaining between them. Germline CDR1 reads MNHEY; CDR2 reads SMNVEV (reference sequence).

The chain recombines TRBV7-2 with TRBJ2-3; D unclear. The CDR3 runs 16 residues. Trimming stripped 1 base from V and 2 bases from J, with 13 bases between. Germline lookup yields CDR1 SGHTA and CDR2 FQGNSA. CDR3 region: CASSLVSRSLTDTQYF. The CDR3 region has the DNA TGTGCCAGCAGCTTAGTGTCCAGGAGTCTCACAGATACGCAGTATTTT.

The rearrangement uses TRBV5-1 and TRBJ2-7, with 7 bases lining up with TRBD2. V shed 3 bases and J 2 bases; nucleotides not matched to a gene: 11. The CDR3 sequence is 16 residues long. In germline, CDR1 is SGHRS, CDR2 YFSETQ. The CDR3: CASSSKTGGSPYEQYF. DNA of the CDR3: TGCGCCAGCAGCTCCAAGACGGGGGGTTCTCCCTACGAGCAGTACTTC. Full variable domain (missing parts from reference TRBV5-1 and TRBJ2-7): KAGVTQTPRYLIKTRGQQVTLSCSPISGHRSVSWYQQTPGQGLQFLFEYFSETQRNKGNFPGRFSGRQFSNSRSEMNVSTLELGDSALYLCASSSKTGGSPYEQYFGPGTRLTVT.

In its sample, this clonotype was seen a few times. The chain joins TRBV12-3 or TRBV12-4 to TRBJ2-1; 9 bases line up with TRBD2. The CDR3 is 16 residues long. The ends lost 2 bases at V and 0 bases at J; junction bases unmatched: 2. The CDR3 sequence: CASSLLRGGSYNEQFF. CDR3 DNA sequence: TGTGCCAGCAGTTTATTGCGGGGGGGCTCCTACAATGAGCAGTTCTTC.

CDR3 coding DNA: TGTGCCAGCAGTTTATTGGCCAGGGCGGAGACCCAGTACTTC. Protein sequence: CASSLLARAETQYF. This chain joins TRBV27 and TRBJ2-5; D is possibly TRBD1 (5 bases). Per the germline V gene, CDR1 is MNHEY and CDR2 is SMNVEV (reference sequence). CDR3 size: 14 residues. V lost 1 base, J lost 5 bases, and 11 bases lay in between.

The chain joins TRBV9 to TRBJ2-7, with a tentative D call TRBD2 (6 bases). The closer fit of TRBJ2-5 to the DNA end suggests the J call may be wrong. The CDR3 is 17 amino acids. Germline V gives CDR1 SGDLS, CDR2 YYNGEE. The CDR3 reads CASSVDEWSGLGGTQYF. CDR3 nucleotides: TGTGCCAGCAGCGTAGATGAATGGAGCGGGCTCGGAGGGACCCAGTACTTC.